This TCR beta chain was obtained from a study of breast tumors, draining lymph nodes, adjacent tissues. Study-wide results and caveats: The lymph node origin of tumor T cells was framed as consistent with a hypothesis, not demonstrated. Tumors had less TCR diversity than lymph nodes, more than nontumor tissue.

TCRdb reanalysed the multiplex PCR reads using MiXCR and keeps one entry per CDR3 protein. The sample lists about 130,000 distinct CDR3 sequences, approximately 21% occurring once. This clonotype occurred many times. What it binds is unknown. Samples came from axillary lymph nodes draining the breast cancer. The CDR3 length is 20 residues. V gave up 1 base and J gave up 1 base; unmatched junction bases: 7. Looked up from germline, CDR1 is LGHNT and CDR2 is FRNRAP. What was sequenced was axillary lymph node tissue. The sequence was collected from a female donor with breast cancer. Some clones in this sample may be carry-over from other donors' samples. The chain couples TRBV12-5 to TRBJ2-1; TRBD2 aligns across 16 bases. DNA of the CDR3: TGTGCTAGTGGTTTGGGGTCGGGACTAGCGGGAGGGCCATCCTACAATGAGCAGTTCTTC. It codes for CASGLGSGLAGGPSYNEQFF.